The 15 T cell receptor beta chains below were found in one sample sequenced in a study of regulatory T cells in long-lasting Graves disease. Regarding time point: persistent/refractory GD, antithyroid drugs over 5 years with positive TRAb. The TCR library used RNA extracted from PBMCs. In building TCR beta libraries, iRepertoire HTBI primers were used together with Arm-PCR of CDR3 regions. In TCRdb, the multiplex PCR reads were re-called with MiXCR into one record per CDR3 protein. There are around 400,000 distinct CDR3 sequences in the sample; roughly a quarter occur only once, and roughly 30% lies in the top ten. This sample comprised peripheral blood mononuclear cells (PBMCs), obtained when the disease was refractory, from a patient treated with antithyroid drugs. These receptors all stem from a female donor with Graves disease.

This clonotype was found once. The J gene is TRBJ1-5, the V gene TRBV7-3; D call uncertain. V was pared by 5 bases and J by 1 base, with 18 bases between. Germline V gene sequence: CDR1 SGHTA, CDR2 FQGTGA. The length of the CDR3 is 17 residues. CDR3 amino acids: CASSLVGRSESNQPQHF. The CDR3 nucleotides are TGTGCCAGCAGCCTGGTCGGTAGGTCTGAAAGCAATCAGCCCCAGCATTTT.

By frequency in the sample, this clonotype is medium-sized. The rearrangement uses TRBV15 and TRBJ2-5; 11 positions match TRBD1. Germline V gives CDR1 LNHNV, CDR2 YYDKDF (reference sequence). Trimming cost V 1 base and J 5 bases; bases outside gene matches: 6. The CDR3 sequence is 16 residues long. In nucleotides, the CDR3 is TGTGCCACCAGCAGAGGGACAGGGGGCGGCGTGGAGACCCAGTACTTC. It specifies CATSRGTGGGVETQYF.

This rearrangement joins TRBV2 to TRBJ2-2; 10 bases agree with TRBD1. The J segment lost 1 base and the V segment lost 5 bases, leaving 1 base of the junction unmatched. CDR3 length: 15 amino acids. CDR1 SNHLY and CDR2 FYNNEI come from the germline V gene. The CDR3 bases are TGTGCCAGCAGTTGGACAGGGGGGAACACCGGGGAGCTGTTTTTT. This gives the protein CASSWTGGNTGELFF.

This clonotype was observed at least ten times. The J gene is TRBJ2-7, the V gene TRBV5-1; 8 bases match TRBD2. The CDR3 runs 15 residues. The junction had 9 bases not matched to a gene; V was cut back by 0 bases and J by 7 bases. Germline lookup yields CDR1 SGHRS and CDR2 YFSETQ. The CDR3 reads CASSLGSGALREQYF. As DNA, the CDR3 is TGCGCCAGCAGCTTGGGTAGCGGGGCACTACGGGAGCAGTACTTC.

The chain carries TRBV19 and TRBJ1-1; the D gene is possibly TRBD1 (6 bases). Germline loops: CDR1 LNHDA, CDR2 SQIVND (reference sequence). The CDR3 has 15 amino acids. V lost 3 bases and J 2 bases, leaving 13 bases between the germline ends. The CDR3 is CASSIQTGVNTEAFF. CDR3 nucleotide sequence: TGTGCCAGTAGTATCCAGACAGGCGTTAACACTGAAGCTTTCTTT.

In this sample, this clonotype turned up many times. This chain connects TRBV12-3 or TRBV12-4 to TRBJ1-6, with a tentative D call TRBD1 (6 bases). Trimming stripped 6 bases from V and 5 bases from J, with 14 bases between. This CDR3 contains 15 residues. In DNA form, the CDR3 reads TGTGCCAGCAGCCGCCAGGGGACACATAATTCACCCCTCCACTTT. It yields the protein CASSRQGTHNSPLHF.

This clonotype was counted a few times. The chain links TRBV29-1 to TRBJ2-1, with D perhaps TRBD1 or TRBD2 (6 bases each). Trimming pared 3 bases from V and 4 bases from J, leaving 13 bases between. The CDR3 covers 14 residues. Looked up from germline, CDR1 is SQVTM and CDR2 is ANQGSEA. The CDR3 DNA is TGCAGCGTTGATCGGGGGCGAGGGTACAATGAGCAGTTCTTC. Residues: CSVDRGRGYNEQFF.

The table lists this clonotype with many counts. The rearrangement uses TRBV7-2 and TRBJ1-1; D uncertain. Trimming shortened V by 4 bases and J by 4 bases, and 13 bases separated the two germline ends. The V gene's germline CDR1 is SGHTA and CDR2 FQGNSA. The CDR3 is 14 residues long. The CDR3 coding sequence is TGTGCCAGCAGCTGGGATAGTGGTGGCACTGAAGCTTTCTTT. Protein product: CASSWDSGGTEAFF.

V gene TRBV5-8 combines with J gene TRBJ2-7, with 7 bases identical to TRBD2. V lost 4 bases, J lost 4 bases, and 11 bases stayed unmatched. The CDR3 extends over 15 amino acids. Per germline, CDR1 SGHTS and CDR2 YDEGEE. CDR3 bases: TGTGCCAGCAGCAACGAACGGGGGGTGTCTTACGAGCAGTACTTC. It codes for CASSNERGVSYEQYF.

This clonotype was seen a few times. V is TRBV5-1 and J is TRBJ1-2; 7 nucleotides line up with TRBD1. This CDR3 is built from 14 residues. CDR1 and CDR2 (germline): SGHRS, YFSETQ. V shed 4 bases and J 4 bases; nucleotides not matched to a gene: 7. The chain's CDR3 is CASSGGGSGYGYTF. The CDR3 DNA sequence: TGCGCCAGCAGCGGAGGGGGCTCCGGCTATGGCTACACCTTC.

The rearrangement uses TRBV19 and TRBJ2-2; possible D gene TRBD2, 5 bases. V was trimmed by 3 bases and J by 5 bases, leaving 7 bases between them. In germline, CDR1 is LNHDA, CDR2 SQIVND (reference sequence). This CDR3 is built from 13 residues. CDR3 amino acids: CASSIGETGELFF. Written as DNA, the CDR3 is TGTGCCAGTAGTATCGGGGAGACCGGGGAGCTGTTTTTT. Using reference TRBV19 and TRBJ2-2 for the parts outside the CDR3, the full variable domain is DGGITQSPKYLFRKEGQNVTLSCEQNLNHDAMYWYRQDPGQGLRLIYYSQIVNDFQKGDIAEGYSVSREKKESFPLTVTSAQKNPTAFYLCASSIGETGELFFGEGSRLTVL.

This clonotype was found many times. This chain connects TRBV28 to TRBJ1-1, with D uncertain. In germline, CDR1 is MDHEN, CDR2 SYDVKM. CDR3 size: 13 residues. The ends were cut back, 2 bases at V and 6 bases at J, with 10 bases in the middle. CDR3 region: CASSLAGTPEAFF. The CDR3 DNA follows: TGTGCCAGCAGTTTAGCAGGAACTCCTGAAGCTTTCTTT. Variable domain in full (rest from reference TRBV28 and TRBJ1-1): DVKVTQSSRYLVKRTGEKVFLECVQDMDHENMFWYRQDPGLGLRLIYFSYDVKMKEKGDIPEGYSVSREKKERFSLILESASTNQTSMYLCASSLAGTPEAFFGQGTRLTVV.

The sample holds a few counts of this clonotype. CDR3 DNA sequence: TGTGCCAGCAGCTCTAGCGGGAGGACCGGCTACGAGCAGTACTTC. Translation gives CASSSSGRTGYEQYF. The V and J genes are TRBV5-4 and TRBJ2-7; 11 bases align to TRBD2. The CDR3 sequence is 15 residues long. Germline lookup yields CDR1 SGHNT and CDR2 YYREEE (reference sequence). V lost 3 bases and J lost 3; bases outside the gene matches: 5.

To note about this clonotype: Sequence at one end of the junction differs from germline and may be a read error. The rearrangement links TRBV28 to TRBJ1-1; tentatively, D is TRBD1 (6 bases). CDR3 length: 17 amino acids. Germline V gene sequence: CDR1 MDHEN, CDR2 SYDVKM. CDR3 nucleotides: TGTGCCAGCAGTTTCGCAACAGGGAAGAAGAGGAACATTGAAGCTTTCTTT. Protein: CASSFATGKKRNIEAFF.

The chain recombines TRBV6-9 with TRBJ2-2; no clear D. V gave up 4 bases and J gave up 4 bases, with 13 bases separating them. This CDR3 has 15 residues. Germline loops: CDR1 MNHGY, CDR2 SVAAGI. CDR3: CASSSNIKPTGELFF. The CDR3 region has the DNA TGTGCCAGCAGTTCAAATATAAAGCCCACCGGGGAGCTGTTTTTT.